Shown below are 19 T cell receptor beta chains from a single sample sequenced in a study of blood T cell repertoires in COVID-19. The data were produced by immunoSEQ multiplex PCR, yet TCRdb's version contains in-frame clones alone and is incomplete. The repertoire holds fewer than 400,000 clones, with 80% to 90% as singletons. Sequences were obtained from PBMCs or T cells enriched from blood (not recorded which). These receptors were collected from a man aged 30-40 years who had recovered from COVID-19.

J is TRBJ2-5 and V is TRBV5-1; possible D gene TRBD2, 6 bases. CDR3 length equals 16 residues. The germline V gene encodes CDR1 SGHRS and CDR2 YFSETQ. Trimming shortened V by 0 bases and J by 2 bases, and 14 bases separated the two germline ends. The CDR3 sequence is CASSLGQAGLQETQYF. The CDR3 DNA reads TGCGCCAGCAGCTTGGGTCAAGCGGGCCTTCAAGAGACCCAGTACTTC.

V gene TRBV19 combines with J gene TRBJ1-5; D remains ambiguous. In germline, CDR1 is LNHDA, CDR2 SQIVND (reference sequence). This CDR3 is 12 amino acids long. The ends were cut back, 2 bases at V and 5 bases at J, with 4 bases in the middle. CDR3 in DNA: TGTGCCAGTAGTATACCTGATCAGCCCCAGCATTTT. Residues: CASSIPDQPQHF.

V gene TRBV28 combines with J gene TRBJ2-7, with D tentatively TRBD1 (6 bases). V lost 6 bases and J lost 3, with 15 bases in between. Germline V lookup: CDR1 MDHEN, CDR2 SYDVKM. The length of the CDR3 is 14 residues. The DNA for the CDR3 is TGTGCCAGCAGGTCCCAGTCAGGGGACTACGAGCAGTACTTC. Amino acid sequence: CASRSQSGDYEQYF. Based on the CDR3 plus reference TRBV28 and TRBJ2-7, the full variable domain is DVKVTQSSRYLVKRTGEKVFLECVQDMDHENMFWYRQDPGLGLRLIYFSYDVKMKEKGDIPEGYSVSREKKERFSLILESASTNQTSMYLCASRSQSGDYEQYFGPGTRLTVT.

This sequence joins TRBV9 and TRBJ2-3; D is perhaps TRBD2 (7 bases). Germline-derived CDR1 and CDR2 are SGDLS and YYNGEE. V lost 0 bases and J lost 6, with 17 bases in between. The CDR3 sequence is 16 residues long. The CDR3 nucleotides are TGTGCCAGCAGCGTAGGAGGCGGGGGCCTAGGGGATACGCAGTATTTT. Its protein product is CASSVGGGGLGDTQYF.

The chain recombines TRBV25-1 with TRBJ2-1, with TRBD2 matching over 8 bases. The germline V gene encodes CDR1 MGHDK and CDR2 SYGVNS. The CDR3 has 14 residues. V lost 7 bases to trimming and J lost 10 bases; unmatched junction nucleotides: 12. The CDR3 region has the DNA TGTGCCAGCACCCACGGGGGGGCTGTAGGGGAGCAGTTCTTC. Its translation: CASTHGGAVGEQFF. The full variable domain, rest sourced from reference TRBV25-1 and TRBJ2-1, is EADIYQTPRYLVIGTGKKITLECSQTMGHDKMYWYQQDPGMELHLIHYSYGVNSTEKGDLSSESTVSRIRTEHFPLTLESARPSHTSQYLCASTHGGAVGEQFFGPGTRLTVL.

The V gene is TRBV7-2, the J gene TRBJ2-1; TRBD1 might be the D (5 bases). The CDR3 is 14 amino acids. Germline assignment: CDR1 SGHTA and CDR2 FQGNSA. The V end was cut by 3 bases, the J end by 12 bases, with 18 bases between. The CDR3 loop reads CASSLGIDSARQFF. The CDR3 DNA follows: TGTGCCAGCAGCTTGGGGATTGACAGTGCAAGGCAGTTCTTC.

The rearrangement uses TRBV9 and TRBJ2-7; D possibly corresponds to TRBD2 (6 bases). The CDR3 spans 15 residues. V was cut by 1 base and J by 0 bases, with 11 bases left in between. CDR1 SGDLS and CDR2 YYNGEE come from the germline V gene. The CDR3 coding sequence is TGTGCCAGCAGCGTAACCGGGGGTTCCTCCTACGAGCAGTACTTC. Encoded protein: CASSVTGGSSYEQYF.

The V call is TRBV5-4, the J call TRBJ2-5; 14 bases are shared with TRBD2. This CDR3 has 16 residues. After removal of 3 bases from V and 5 bases from J, the junction contained 6 bases not matched to a gene. Germline CDR1 and CDR2: SGHNT and YYREEE (reference sequence). The CDR3 reads CASSSTTSGGAETQYF. In nucleotides, the CDR3 is TGTGCCAGCAGCTCTACGACTAGCGGGGGGGCGGAGACCCAGTACTTC.

The V call is TRBV21-1, the J call TRBJ1-2; the table's TRBD1 call for D was not verified on the DNA. TRBV21-1 is flagged as a pseudogene. This CDR3 has 14 amino acids. DNA for the CDR3: TGTGCCAGCAGCAAAAACAGGGATAGGTCTGGCTACACCTTC. Residues: CASSKNRDRSGYTF.

The chain combines TRBV4-1 with TRBJ1-1, with a tentative D call TRBD1 (6 bases). The V end was cut by 5 bases, the J end by 11 bases, with 21 bases between. CDR1 MGHRA and CDR2 YSYEKL come from the germline V gene. This CDR3 region has 14 residues. CDR3 sequence: CASSIRQERESAFF. The CDR3 DNA follows: TGCGCCAGCAGCATTCGACAGGAGCGCGAATCGGCTTTCTTT.

The chain recombines TRBV14 with TRBJ1-1; 8 positions match TRBD1. This CDR3 is 15 amino acids long. Germline lookup yields CDR1 SGHDN and CDR2 FVKESK. Trimming at V came to 1 base and at J to 4 bases, leaving 5 bases not matched to a gene. The CDR3 DNA reads TGTGCCAGCAGCCAAGCTCACAGGGGGGCCACTGAAGCTTTCTTT. This codes for CASSQAHRGATEAFF.

Comments on this clone: Additional DNA sequences in this sample encode the identical CDR3. For the CDR3, the DNA is TGCGCCAGCAGCTTGGACAGGTCTAATTCACCCCTCCACTTT. This gives the protein CASSLDRSNSPLHF. V is TRBV5-1 and J is TRBJ1-6; the D gene is possibly TRBD1 (5 bases). The CDR3 runs 14 residues. The germline V gene has CDR1 SGHRS and CDR2 YFSETQ. Between the trimmed V and J ends, which lost 0 bases and 6 bases, there was a span of 7 bases.

V gene TRBV28 combines with J gene TRBJ1-2, with a tentative D call TRBD1 (5 bases). The CDR3 covers 14 residues. V dropped 4 bases and J dropped 6 bases, with 15 bases sitting between them. Looked up from germline, CDR1 is MDHEN and CDR2 is SYDVKM. CDR3 region: CASSWDGGGHGYTF. For the CDR3, the DNA is TGTGCCAGCAGTTGGGACGGGGGGGGTCATGGCTACACCTTC.

This clone was observed many times. The chain links TRBV7-9 to TRBJ2-1; no clear D gene. Trimming removed 2 bases at V and 7 bases at J, with 6 bases between. The CDR3 totals 12 residues. Germline V CDR1 and CDR2: SEHNR, FQNEAQ (reference sequence). In nucleotides, the CDR3 is TGTGCCAGCAGCTTAAGCGTGAATGAGCAGTTCTTC. This gives the protein CASSLSVNEQFF.

The chain joins TRBV20-1 to TRBJ1-1; 10 positions agree with TRBD1. The CDR3 is 14 amino acids. Germline V gene sequence: CDR1 DFQATT, CDR2 SNEGSKA (reference sequence). Losses at the gene ends were 3 bases for V and 3 bases for J; bases not matched to a gene: 4. CDR3 sequence: CSASPGQGYTEAFF. CDR3 nucleotides: TGCAGTGCTAGTCCGGGACAGGGGTACACTGAAGCTTTCTTT.

This clone was recorded a few times. This sequence joins TRBV3-1 (or the pseudogene TRBV3-2) and TRBJ1-5; 7 nucleotides match TRBD1. The germline V gene has CDR1 LGHDT and CDR2 YNNKEL (reference sequence). This CDR3 comprises 14 residues. The junction had 4 bases not matched to a gene; V was cut back by 4 bases and J by 4 bases. Written as DNA, the CDR3 is TGTGCCAGCAGCCCGGGACAGCGAAATCAGCCCCAGCATTTT. Translated: CASSPGQRNQPQHF.

The sample holds one count of this clone. This CDR3 is also generated by other DNA sequences in the sample. This chain connects TRBV24-1 to TRBJ1-5; 12 bases fit TRBD1. The germline CDR1 and CDR2 sequences are KGHDR and SFDVKD. CDR3 size: 15 residues. The junction had 4 bases not matched to a gene; V was cut back by 7 bases and J by 4 bases. The CDR3 DNA sequence: TGTGCCACCAGGTCGGGACAGGGGGCGAATCAGCCCCAGCATTTT. It codes for CATRSGQGANQPQHF.

V usage is TRBV5-5 and J usage is TRBJ2-5, with 8 bases aligning to TRBD1. V lost 0 bases to trimming and J lost 5 bases; unmatched junction nucleotides: 3. The CDR3 runs to 14 residues. CDR1 SGHKS and CDR2 YYEKEE come from the germline V gene (reference sequence). The CDR3 region has the DNA TGTGCCAGCAGCTTGGTGACAGGGGTGGAGACCCAGTACTTC. Amino acids: CASSLVTGVETQYF.

The J gene is TRBJ2-5, the V gene TRBV2; 11 bases fit TRBD2. J was trimmed by 5 bases and V by 6 bases; bases with no gene match: 8. The CDR3 runs to 15 residues. Looked up from germline, CDR1 is SNHLY and CDR2 is FYNNEI. For the CDR3, the DNA is TGTGCCAGCAGCGTAGCGGGGGGGCCTTGGGAGACCCAGTACTTC. Residues: CASSVAGGPWETQYF.